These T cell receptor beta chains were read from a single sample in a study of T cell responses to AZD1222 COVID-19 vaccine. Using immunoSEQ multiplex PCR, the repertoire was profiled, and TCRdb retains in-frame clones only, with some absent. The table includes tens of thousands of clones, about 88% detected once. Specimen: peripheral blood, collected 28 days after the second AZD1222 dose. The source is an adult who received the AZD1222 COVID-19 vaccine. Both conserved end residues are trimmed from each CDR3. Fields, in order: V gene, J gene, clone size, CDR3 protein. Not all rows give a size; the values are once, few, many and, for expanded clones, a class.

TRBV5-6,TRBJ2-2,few,ASSFMGQVVSGELF
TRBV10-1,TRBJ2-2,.,ASSEFTGTRVSGELF
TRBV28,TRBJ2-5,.,ASSLARGLGETQY
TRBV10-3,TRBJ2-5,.,AISDLREGQAQY
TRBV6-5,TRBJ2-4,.,ASRGHGGNIQY
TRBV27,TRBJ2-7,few,ASRTSGAPYEQY
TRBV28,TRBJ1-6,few,ASSPPAQNSPLH
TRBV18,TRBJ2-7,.,ASSSGLASTYEQY
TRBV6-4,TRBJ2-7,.,ASSDPTASGSEQY
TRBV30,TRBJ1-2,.,AWSRMGYGYT
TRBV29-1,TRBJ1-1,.,SASTGGEGEAF
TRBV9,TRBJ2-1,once,ASSVITNEQF
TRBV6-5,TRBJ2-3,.,ASSIGSSADTQY
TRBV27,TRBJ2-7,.,ASSLNRGGYEQY
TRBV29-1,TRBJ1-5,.,SVAEASNQPQH
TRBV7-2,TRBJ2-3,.,ASSSGTGPIGYTQY
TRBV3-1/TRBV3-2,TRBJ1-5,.,ASSQARGGNQPQH
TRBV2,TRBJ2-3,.,ASSGMSSRGTDTQY
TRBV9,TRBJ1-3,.,ASSWTGGYGNTIY
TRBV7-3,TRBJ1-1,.,ASSLTGQGTEAF